A single sample is the source of the 10 T cell receptor beta chains below, sequenced in a study of cytomegalovirus exposure and HLA in healthy donors. Vbeta (60) and Jbeta (13) primers were used in the PCR. Sequenced by immunoSEQ multiplex PCR; TCRdb stores in-frame clones only, minus some. The repertoire holds approximately 210,000 clones, with more than 70% as singletons. The specimen sequenced was PBMCs. These receptors all stem from a woman in her thirties or forties in good health and CMV-seronegative.

The chain employs TRBV5-8 and TRBJ1-3; D not certain. Germline CDR1 is SGHTS and CDR2 is YDEGEE. The V and J ends lost 6 bases and 8 bases respectively, with 9 bases between them. This CDR3 spans 11 amino acids. CDR3 loop: CASKTVDTIYF. The CDR3 DNA follows: TGTGCCAGCAAAACAGTGGACACCATATATTTT. Together with reference TRBV5-8 and TRBJ1-3, the CDR3 gives the full variable domain: EAGVTQSPTHLIKTRGQQATLRCSPISGHTSVYWYQQALGLGLQFLLWYDEGEERNRGNFPPRFSGRQFPNYSSELNVNALELEDSALYLCASKTVDTIYFGEGSWLTVV.

This clone was recorded a few times. The gene calls are TRBV6-1 and TRBJ2-1; 8 positions match TRBD1. V dropped 4 bases and J dropped 8; count of bases not matched to a gene: 4. This CDR3 comprises 13 residues. Germline-derived CDR1 and CDR2 are MNHNS and SASEGT. The CDR3 sequence: CASSGQGADEQFF. CDR3 bases: TGTGCCAGCAGTGGGCAGGGGGCGGATGAGCAGTTCTTC.

V and J are TRBV6-5 and TRBJ1-5; 9 nucleotides line up with TRBD1. Losses at the gene ends were 6 bases for V and 2 bases for J; bases not matched to a gene: 5. Looked up from germline, CDR1 is MNHEY and CDR2 is SVGAGI. The CDR3 consists of 15 residues. For the CDR3, the DNA is TGTGCCAGCAGACAGCGGACAGGGGGCAATCAGCCCCAGCATTTT. Encoded protein: CASRQRTGGNQPQHF.

This chain links TRBV6-6 with TRBJ2-1, with D possibly matching TRBD2 (6 bases). The length of the CDR3 is 13 residues. The V end lost 4 bases, the J end lost 7 bases, and 11 bases lay between the germline ends. Germline V CDR1 and CDR2: MNHNY, SVGAGI (reference sequence). Here the CDR3 DNA reads TGTGCCAGCAGTTGGGACTCCGTAAATGAGCAGTTCTTC. It specifies CASSWDSVNEQFF.

This rearrangement joins TRBV7-2 to TRBJ1-2, with 7 bases fitting TRBD1. CDR3 size: 15 residues. V lost 5 bases, J lost 4 bases, and 10 bases stayed unmatched. Germline CDR1 reads SGHTA; CDR2 reads FQGNSA. In DNA form, the CDR3 reads TGTGCCAGCAGCGGGAGTAGGACAGGCCCCTATGGCTACACCTTC. Amino acid sequence: CASSGSRTGPYGYTF.

This rearrangement joins TRBV9 to TRBJ2-3; 8 bases are shared with TRBD2. Per germline, CDR1 SGDLS and CDR2 YYNGEE. This CDR3 is built from 17 residues. V was pared by 0 bases and J by 2 bases, with 8 bases of the junction left unmatched. The CDR3 sequence: CASSVVPSSGNTDTQYF. DNA of the CDR3: TGTGCCAGCAGCGTAGTTCCGAGTAGCGGGAACACAGATACGCAGTATTTT. Using reference TRBV9 and TRBJ2-3 for the parts outside the CDR3, the full variable domain is DSGVTQTPKHLITATGQRVTLRCSPRSGDLSVYWYQQSLDQGLQFLIQYYNGEERAKGNILERFSAQQFPDLHSELNLSSLELGDSALYFCASSVVPSSGNTDTQYFGPGTRLTVL.

The chain's CDR3 is CASSLGRGRNVGANVLTF. The CDR3 DNA reads TGTGCCAGCAGCTTGGGAAGGGGGCGTAACGTTGGGGCCAACGTCCTGACTTTC. V and J are TRBV5-6 and TRBJ2-6; 7 bases are shared with TRBD1. The J segment lost 3 bases and the V segment lost 0 bases, leaving 9 bases of the junction unmatched. Per the germline V gene, CDR1 is SGHDT and CDR2 is YYEEEE. The CDR3 runs 18 residues.

V gene TRBV11-3 combines with J gene TRBJ1-1; D may be TRBD1 (5 bases). Germline CDR1 is SGHNT and CDR2 is YENEEA. The CDR3 is 15 residues long. V shed 5 bases and J shed 1 base, with 14 bases lying between them. This CDR3 reads CASSPDQGRNTEAFF. CDR3 coding DNA: TGTGCCAGCAGCCCGGACCAGGGAAGGAACACTGAAGCTTTCTTT.

This clone was counted once. The rearrangement uses TRBV30 and TRBJ2-3, with 12 bases aligning to TRBD2. The germline V gene has CDR1 GTSNPN and CDR2 SVGIG (reference sequence). This CDR3 has 14 amino acids. J was trimmed by 3 bases and V by 3 bases; bases with no gene match: 1. Here the CDR3 reads CAWSTSGRTDTQYF. The CDR3 DNA follows: TGTGCCTGGAGCACTAGCGGGAGGACAGATACGCAGTATTTT.

This clone has only a few counts. The chain joins TRBV10-3 to TRBJ2-5; a possible D gene is TRBD2 (7 bases). Trimming pared 9 bases from V and 3 bases from J, leaving 14 bases between. The CDR3 has 13 residues. Per germline, CDR1 ENHRY and CDR2 SYGVKD. CDR3 residues: CAIGPGGEETQYF. CDR3 bases: TGTGCCATTGGCCCGGGGGGCGAAGAGACCCAGTACTTC.